Described below is a single TCR beta chain sequence and its context. The entry originates in a study of blood T cells in healthy people across ages. A sample-barcoded 5' primer and a J-beta primer mix were used in a second PCR of roughly 7 to 11 cycles. MiXCR, run by TCRdb on the 5' RACE reads, gives a single entry per CDR3 protein. This table holds about 800,000 distinct CDR3 sequences, around a quarter found once. CDR3 size: 15 residues. Germline V CDR1 and CDR2: SGHTA, FQGNSA. The V end lost 0 bases, the J end lost 2 bases, and 11 bases lay between the germline ends. The same sample was also studied in work on T cells of mothers and their children.

The J gene is TRBJ2-7, the V gene TRBV7-2; TRBD2 might be the D (6 bases). This TCR was recovered from a boy younger than 18 in good health. Source material: blood. The CDR3 DNA reads as TGTGCCAGCAGCTTAGCGCAGGCGGGGACCTACGAGCAGTACTTC. Translating gives CASSLAQAGTYEQYF.